This T cell receptor beta chain was recovered during a study of CD8+CD57+ T cells in acquired aplastic anemia. Across the study: Yields of DNA that came from sorted CD4+ and CD8+ cells averaged roughly 3.3 ug.

Details on this clonotype: Antigen unknown.

The germline CDR1 and CDR2 sequences are LNHDA and SQIVND (reference sequence). The CDR3 runs to 15 residues. The ends were cut back, 4 bases at V and 1 base at J, with 13 bases in the middle. Findings of the study overall: Controls and patients did not differ significantly in CD8+ Simpson's diversity. Patients and controls had in common approximately 29 CD8+ CDR3 sequences.

It was genomic DNA that served as the template for profiling TCR beta VDJ and CDR3. TCRdb redid the calling of the reads with MiXCR, one entry per CDR3 protein. Of 98,000 or so distinct CDR3 sequences detected, around 49% appear once; the ten largest clones hold 25% to 35%. The TCR was taken from a human donor in good health, serving as a control. The gene calls are TRBV19 and TRBJ1-1, with unresolved D. Sequencing was done on a sample of sorted CD4+, CD8+, or CD8+CD57+ T cells (not recorded which) from PBMCs. The CDR3 spells CASSTPGRKNTEAFF. The CDR3, as DNA: TGTGCCAGTAGTACCCCTGGGCGGAAGAACACTGAAGCTTTCTTT.